Listed below are T cell receptor beta chains from one sample, sequenced in a study of shared clonotypes between healthy human individuals. The method was immunoSEQ multiplex PCR; TCRdb's version includes in-frame clones alone and lacks a portion of them. The table records roughly 590,000 clones, about 95% of them present only once. Sequencing used naive CD8+ T cells sorted from blood. All receptors come from a woman aged 30 to 39 in good health. The CDR3 runs from the conserved cysteine through the conserved F or W. A D gene is named only where the DNA matches it firmly. Clone size is given for some rows only: seen once, a few or many times, or a class if the clone is expanded.

v_call: TRBV27; clone_size: -; j_call: TRBJ1-1; d_call: -; cdr3_aa: CASSFGTSYTEAFF; cdr3_nt: TGTGCCAGCAGTTTTGGTACCAGCTACACTGAAGCTTTCTTT
v_call: TRBV19; clone_size: -; j_call: TRBJ2-7; d_call: TRBD2; cdr3_aa: CASSAGLGGYEQYF; cdr3_nt: TGTGCCAGTAGTGCGGGACTAGGAGGTTACGAGCAGTACTTC
v_call: TRBV28; clone_size: -; j_call: TRBJ2-3; d_call: TRBD1; cdr3_aa: CASSATGFTDTQYF; cdr3_nt: TGTGCCAGCAGTGCGACAGGGTTCACAGATACGCAGTATTTT
v_call: TRBV27; clone_size: -; j_call: TRBJ2-7; d_call: -; cdr3_aa: CASSFTAGQYEQYF; cdr3_nt: TGTGCCAGCAGTTTTACGGCAGGGCAGTACGAGCAGTACTTC
v_call: TRBV5-6; clone_size: -; j_call: TRBJ2-5; d_call: -; cdr3_aa: CASSLPGERQETQYF; cdr3_nt: TGTGCCAGCAGCTTGCCAGGGGAGAGGCAAGAGACCCAGTACTTC
v_call: TRBV13; clone_size: -; j_call: TRBJ2-5; d_call: TRBD2; cdr3_aa: CASSLSGEGGSGLGTQYF; cdr3_nt: TGTGCCAGCAGCTTAAGCGGGGAAGGCGGGAGTGGGTTAGGGACCCAGTACTTC
v_call: TRBV27; clone_size: -; j_call: TRBJ2-1; d_call: -; cdr3_aa: CASSSRILPPYNEQFF; cdr3_nt: TGTGCCAGCAGTTCACGAATCTTACCGCCATACAATGAGCAGTTCTTC
v_call: TRBV27; clone_size: once; j_call: TRBJ2-3; d_call: TRBD2; cdr3_aa: CASSLQVAGTDTQYF; cdr3_nt: TGTGCCAGCAGTTTACAGGTAGCGGGAACAGATACGCAGTATTTT
v_call: TRBV7-9; clone_size: -; j_call: TRBJ1-1; d_call: TRBD1; cdr3_aa: CASSPGQANLDTEAFF; cdr3_nt: TGTGCCAGCAGCCCGGGACAGGCGAATCTTGACACTGAAGCTTTCTTT
v_call: TRBV9; clone_size: -; j_call: TRBJ1-1; d_call: -; cdr3_aa: CASSVGGLGTEAFF; cdr3_nt: TGTGCCAGCAGCGTAGGGGGATTGGGCACTGAAGCTTTCTTT
v_call: TRBV2; clone_size: -; j_call: TRBJ2-1; d_call: TRBD2; cdr3_aa: CASSSSGSSYNEQFF; cdr3_nt: TGTGCCAGCAGCTCTAGCGGGAGCTCCTACAATGAGCAGTTCTTC
v_call: TRBV19; clone_size: -; j_call: TRBJ2-2; d_call: -; cdr3_aa: CASTLTKGPGELFF; cdr3_nt: TGTGCCAGTACCCTAACTAAAGGACCCGGGGAGCTGTTTTTT
v_call: TRBV4-2; clone_size: -; j_call: TRBJ2-7; d_call: TRBD2; cdr3_aa: CASSQVLAGTYEQYF; cdr3_nt: TGTGCCAGCAGCCAAGTCCTAGCGGGAACCTACGAGCAGTACTTC
v_call: TRBV28; clone_size: -; j_call: TRBJ2-2; d_call: TRBD1; cdr3_aa: CASSPGTDNTGELFF; cdr3_nt: TGTGCCAGCAGCCCCGGGACAGACAACACCGGGGAGCTGTTTTTT
v_call: TRBV27; clone_size: few; j_call: TRBJ2-1; d_call: -; cdr3_aa: CASRGSYNEQFF; cdr3_nt: TGTGCCAGCCGGGGCTCCTACAATGAGCAGTTCTTC
v_call: TRBV2; clone_size: -; j_call: TRBJ2-3; d_call: -; cdr3_aa: CASSVGLADSTDTQYF; cdr3_nt: TGTGCCAGCAGTGTGGGGCTAGCGGACAGTACAGATACGCAGTATTTT
v_call: TRBV7-6; clone_size: -; j_call: TRBJ1-5; d_call: -; cdr3_aa: CASSEVLGYGQPQHF; cdr3_nt: TGTGCCAGCAGCGAGGTCCTAGGGTATGGTCAGCCCCAGCATTTT
v_call: TRBV28; clone_size: -; j_call: TRBJ2-2; d_call: -; cdr3_aa: CASSLGRMGTGELFF; cdr3_nt: TGTGCCAGCAGTTTGGGGAGGATGGGCACCGGGGAGCTGTTTTTT
v_call: TRBV21-1; clone_size: once; j_call: TRBJ2-2; d_call: -; cdr3_aa: CASSPIPTGTENTGELFF; cdr3_nt: TGTGCCAGCAGCCCAATCCCCACCGGGACAGAAAACACCGGGGAGCTGTTTTTT
v_call: TRBV4-1; clone_size: -; j_call: TRBJ1-1; d_call: -; cdr3_aa: CASSPANGSQTEAFF; cdr3_nt: TGCGCCAGCAGCCCGGCGAACGGCAGTCAGACTGAAGCTTTCTTT
v_call: TRBV28; clone_size: -; j_call: TRBJ2-1; d_call: TRBD2; cdr3_aa: CASSLRTSGSNEQFF; cdr3_nt: TGTGCCAGCAGTTTAAGGACTAGCGGGAGCAATGAGCAGTTCTTC
v_call: TRBV4-1; clone_size: once; j_call: TRBJ1-1; d_call: -; cdr3_aa: CASSRGGRNTEAFF; cdr3_nt: TGCGCCAGCAGTAGGGGGGGCAGGAACACTGAAGCTTTCTTT
v_call: TRBV6-1; clone_size: -; j_call: TRBJ2-3; d_call: -; cdr3_aa: CASSEVVERGVDTQYF; cdr3_nt: TGTGCCAGCAGTGAAGTGGTCGAACGGGGTGTGGATACGCAGTATTTT
v_call: TRBV14; clone_size: -; j_call: TRBJ2-7; d_call: -; cdr3_aa: CASSRGLYEQYF; cdr3_nt: TGTGCCAGCAGCCGCGGGCTCTACGAGCAGTACTTC
v_call: TRBV6-1; clone_size: -; j_call: TRBJ1-2; d_call: -; cdr3_aa: CASSESVTDRWYGYTF; cdr3_nt: TGTGCCAGCAGTGAATCGGTTACCGACAGGTGGTATGGCTACACCTTC
v_call: TRBV28; clone_size: -; j_call: TRBJ2-1; d_call: TRBD1; cdr3_aa: CASSLMSRDRVNNEQFF; cdr3_nt: TGTGCCAGCAGTTTAATGAGCCGGGACAGGGTCAACAATGAGCAGTTCTTC
v_call: TRBV11-2; clone_size: -; j_call: TRBJ1-1; d_call: -; cdr3_aa: CASSPRRVRGRLMNTEAFF; cdr3_nt: TGTGCCAGCAGCCCGCGAAGGGTTCGGGGCCGATTAATGAACACTGAAGCTTTCTTT
v_call: TRBV2; clone_size: -; j_call: TRBJ1-1; d_call: -; cdr3_aa: CASSEVRSEAFF; cdr3_nt: TGTGCCAGCAGTGAAGTTCGGTCTGAAGCTTTCTTT
v_call: TRBV6-5; clone_size: -; j_call: TRBJ2-5; d_call: -; cdr3_aa: CASSYSSGVQETQYF; cdr3_nt: TGTGCCAGCAGTTACTCCTCAGGGGTCCAAGAGACCCAGTACTTC
v_call: TRBV10-3; clone_size: -; j_call: TRBJ2-6; d_call: -; cdr3_aa: CAISDAGANVLTF; cdr3_nt: TGTGCCATCAGCGATGCTGGGGCCAACGTCCTGACTTTC
v_call: TRBV30; clone_size: -; j_call: TRBJ2-3; d_call: -; cdr3_aa: CAWSASGATDTQYF; cdr3_nt: TGTGCCTGGAGTGCCTCGGGGGCCACAGATACGCAGTATTTT
v_call: TRBV13; clone_size: -; j_call: TRBJ2-2; d_call: -; cdr3_aa: CASSLVVGELFF; cdr3_nt: TGTGCCAGCAGCTTAGTAGTCGGGGAGCTGTTTTTT
v_call: TRBV7-9; clone_size: -; j_call: TRBJ1-1; d_call: -; cdr3_aa: CASSFNGGGTEAFF; cdr3_nt: TGTGCCAGCAGCTTCAACGGGGGAGGCACTGAAGCTTTCTTT
v_call: TRBV6-1; clone_size: -; j_call: TRBJ2-7; d_call: -; cdr3_aa: CASSEVNPGTGGYEQYF; cdr3_nt: TGTGCCAGCAGTGAAGTCAACCCCGGGACGGGCGGCTACGAGCAGTACTTC